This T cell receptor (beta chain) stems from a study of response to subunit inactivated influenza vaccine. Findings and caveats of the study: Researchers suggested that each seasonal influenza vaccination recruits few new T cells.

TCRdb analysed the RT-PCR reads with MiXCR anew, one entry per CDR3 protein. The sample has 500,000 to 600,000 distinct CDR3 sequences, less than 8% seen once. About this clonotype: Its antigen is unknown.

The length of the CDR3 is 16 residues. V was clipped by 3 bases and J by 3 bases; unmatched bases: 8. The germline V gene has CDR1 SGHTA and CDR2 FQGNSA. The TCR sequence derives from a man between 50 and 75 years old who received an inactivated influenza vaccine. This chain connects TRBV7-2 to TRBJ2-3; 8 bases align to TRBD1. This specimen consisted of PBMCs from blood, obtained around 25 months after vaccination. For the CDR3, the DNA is TGTGCCAGCAGCTTCAGACAGGGGAGCACAACAGATACGCAGTATTTT. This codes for CASSFRQGSTTDTQYF.